This T cell receptor beta chain is drawn from a study of blood T cell repertoires in COVID-19. Study-level information: Acute-phase and convalescent COVID-19 samples originated in the United States, Italy and Spain. Sources were T cells, B-cell-depleted T cells, or PBMCs; the material itself was cDNA or gDNA.

The germline gives CDR1 KGHSH, CDR2 LQKENI. V was clipped by 4 bases and J by 2 bases, with 11 bases between them. CDR3 size: 14 residues. TCRdb's table, derived via immunoSEQ multiplex PCR, lists solely in-frame clones and lacks some. The data contain about 150,000 clones, around 83% of them singletons. About this clone: Distinct nucleotide sequences in the sample also encode this CDR3.

The sequenced sample was peripheral blood. The chain recombines TRBV18 with TRBJ1-2, with D perhaps matching TRBD1 (5 bases). This sequence originates from a woman in her sixties with acute or convalescent COVID-19. CDR3 residues: CASSLTGRNYGYTF. CDR3 sequence (DNA): TGTGCCAGCTCACTAACAGGACGGAACTATGGCTACACCTTC.